This T cell receptor beta chain emerged from a study of T-cell memory formation after mild COVID-19. Study summary: Most TCR clusters belonged to a single donor.

As concerns this clonotype: What it binds is unknown.

Study conclusions and caveats: A subset of responding clones appeared in pre-infection memory, suggesting cross-reactive memory joined. Of the contracting clones, CD4+ ones lay mainly in CM and EM, and CD8+ ones in EMRA.

The authors produced TCR alpha and TCR beta cDNA libraries with sample barcodes and UMIs by 5'RACE using constant-segment primers. TCRdb re-called the 5' RACE reads with MiXCR, one entry per CDR3 protein. Among about 290,000 distinct CDR3 sequences listed, approximately 16% were seen once. The germline V gene encodes CDR1 SEHNR and CDR2 FQNEAQ (reference sequence). V was shortened by 5 bases and J by 6 bases, with 7 bases between the two germline ends. This CDR3 has 12 amino acids. The sequence came from a man in his late teens or twenties who had mild COVID-19 (a few samples of this study predate the infection). Cell type and time point are not known. This rearrangement joins TRBV7-9 to TRBJ1-4; a weak D match, TRBD1 (5 bases). Material: PBMCs or a T cell subset sorted from them (not recorded which). This CDR3 reads CASSGTYEKLFF. CDR3 in DNA: TGTGCCAGCAGCGGGACCTATGAAAAACTGTTTTTT.